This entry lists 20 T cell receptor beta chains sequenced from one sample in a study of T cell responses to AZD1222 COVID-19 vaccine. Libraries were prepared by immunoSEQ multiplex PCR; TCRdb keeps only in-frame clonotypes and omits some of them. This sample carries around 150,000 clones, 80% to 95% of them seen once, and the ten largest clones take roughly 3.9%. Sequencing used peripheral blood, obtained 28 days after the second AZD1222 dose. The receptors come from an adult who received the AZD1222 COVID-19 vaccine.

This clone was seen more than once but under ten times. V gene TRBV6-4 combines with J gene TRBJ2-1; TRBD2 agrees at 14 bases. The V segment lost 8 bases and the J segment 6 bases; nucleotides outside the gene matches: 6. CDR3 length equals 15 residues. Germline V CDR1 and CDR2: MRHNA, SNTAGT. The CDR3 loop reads CASATSGGAGNEQFF. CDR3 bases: TGTGCCAGCGCGACTAGCGGGGGGGCCGGCAATGAGCAGTTCTTC.

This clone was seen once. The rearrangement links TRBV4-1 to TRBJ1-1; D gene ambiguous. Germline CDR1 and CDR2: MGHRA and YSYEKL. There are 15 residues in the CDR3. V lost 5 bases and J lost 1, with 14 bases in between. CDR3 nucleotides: TGCGCCAGCAGCAAGACTAAGGCACAGAACACTGAAGCTTTCTTT. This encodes CASSKTKAQNTEAFF.

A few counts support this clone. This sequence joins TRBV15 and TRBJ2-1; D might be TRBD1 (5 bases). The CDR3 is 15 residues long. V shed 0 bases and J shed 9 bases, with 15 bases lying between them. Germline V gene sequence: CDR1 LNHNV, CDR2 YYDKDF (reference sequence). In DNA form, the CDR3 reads TGTGCCACCAGCAGAGATCGTAAAGGTAGGGGTGAGCAGTTCTTC. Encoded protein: CATSRDRKGRGEQFF.

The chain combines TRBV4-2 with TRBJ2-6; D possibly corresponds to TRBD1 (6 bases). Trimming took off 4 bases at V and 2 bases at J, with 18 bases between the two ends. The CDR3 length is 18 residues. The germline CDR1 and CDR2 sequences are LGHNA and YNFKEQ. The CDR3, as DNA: TGTGCCAGCAGCCCTCGGAGTAGTGGGGGCCCTGGGGCCAACGTCCTGACTTTC. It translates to CASSPRSSGGPGANVLTF.

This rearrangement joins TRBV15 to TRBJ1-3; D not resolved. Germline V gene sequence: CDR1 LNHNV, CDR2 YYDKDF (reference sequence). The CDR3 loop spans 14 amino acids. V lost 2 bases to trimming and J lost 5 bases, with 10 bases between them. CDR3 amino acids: CATSRLERRNTIYF. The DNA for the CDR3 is TGTGCCACCAGCAGATTGGAACGCCGAAACACCATATATTTT.

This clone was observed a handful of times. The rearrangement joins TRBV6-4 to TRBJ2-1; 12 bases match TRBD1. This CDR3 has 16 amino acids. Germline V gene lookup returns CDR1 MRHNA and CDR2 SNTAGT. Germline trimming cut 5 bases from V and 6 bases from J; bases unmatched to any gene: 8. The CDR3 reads CASSFRDRGLGNEQFF. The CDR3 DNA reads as TGTGCCAGCAGTTTCCGGGACAGGGGGCTTGGCAATGAGCAGTTCTTC.

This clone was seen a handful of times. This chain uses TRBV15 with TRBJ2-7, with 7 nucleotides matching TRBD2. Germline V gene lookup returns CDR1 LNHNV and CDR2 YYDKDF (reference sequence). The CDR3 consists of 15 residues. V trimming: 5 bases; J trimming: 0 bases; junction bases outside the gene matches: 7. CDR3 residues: CATSAGPSGSYEQYF. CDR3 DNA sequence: TGTGCCACCAGCGCAGGTCCTAGCGGCTCCTACGAGCAGTACTTC. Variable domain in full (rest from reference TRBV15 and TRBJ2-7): DAMVIQNPRYQVTQFGKPVTLSCSQTLNHNVMYWYQQKSSQAPKLLFHYYDKDFNNEADTPDNFQSRRPNTSFCFLDIRSPGLGDTAMYLCATSAGPSGSYEQYFGPGTRLTVT.

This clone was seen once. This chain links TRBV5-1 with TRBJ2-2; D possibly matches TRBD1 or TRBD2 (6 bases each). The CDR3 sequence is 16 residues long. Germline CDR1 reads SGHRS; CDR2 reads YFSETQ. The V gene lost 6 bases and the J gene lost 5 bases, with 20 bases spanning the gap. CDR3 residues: CASTPSPGEDTGELFF. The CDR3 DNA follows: TGCGCCAGCACCCCGTCCCCAGGGGAGGATACCGGGGAGCTGTTTTTT.

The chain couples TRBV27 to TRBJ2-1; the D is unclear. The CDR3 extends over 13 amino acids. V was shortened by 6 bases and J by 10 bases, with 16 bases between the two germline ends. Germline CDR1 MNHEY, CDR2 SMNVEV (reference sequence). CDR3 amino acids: CASSPTRFGEQFF. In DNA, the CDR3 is TGTGCCAGCAGCCCTACTCGTTTTGGGGAGCAGTTCTTC.

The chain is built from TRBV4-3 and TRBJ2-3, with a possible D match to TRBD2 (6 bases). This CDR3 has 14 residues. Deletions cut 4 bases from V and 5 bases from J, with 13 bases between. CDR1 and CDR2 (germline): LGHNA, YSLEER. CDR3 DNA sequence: TGCGCCAGCAGCCCGGAGGGCCGAGAAGATACGCAGTATTTT. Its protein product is CASSPEGREDTQYF.

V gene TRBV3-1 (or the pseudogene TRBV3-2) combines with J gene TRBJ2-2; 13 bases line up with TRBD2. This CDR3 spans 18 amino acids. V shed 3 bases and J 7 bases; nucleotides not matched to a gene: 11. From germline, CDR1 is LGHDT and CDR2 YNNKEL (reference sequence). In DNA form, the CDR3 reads TGTGCCAGCAGCCAGGGACTAGCGGGGACTACGTGGGGCGGGGAGCTGTTTTTT. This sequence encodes CASSQGLAGTTWGGELFF.

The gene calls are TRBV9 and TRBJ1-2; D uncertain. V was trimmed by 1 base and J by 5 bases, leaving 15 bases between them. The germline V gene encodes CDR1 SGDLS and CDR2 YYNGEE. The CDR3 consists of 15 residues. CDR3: CASSVSGSLDYGYTF. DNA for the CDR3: TGTGCCAGCAGCGTATCAGGTTCCCTTGATTATGGCTACACCTTC.

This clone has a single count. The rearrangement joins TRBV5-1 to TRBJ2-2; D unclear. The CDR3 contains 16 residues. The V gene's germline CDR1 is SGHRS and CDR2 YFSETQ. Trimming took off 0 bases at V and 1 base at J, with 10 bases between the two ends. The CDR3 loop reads CASSLVGRQNTGELFF. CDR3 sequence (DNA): TGCGCCAGCAGCTTGGTGGGTCGGCAGAACACCGGGGAGCTGTTTTTT.

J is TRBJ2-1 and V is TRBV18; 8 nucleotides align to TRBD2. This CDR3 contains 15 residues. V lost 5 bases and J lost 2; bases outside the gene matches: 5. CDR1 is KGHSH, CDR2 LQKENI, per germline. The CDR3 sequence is CASSGGGRTYNEQFF. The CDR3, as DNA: TGTGCCAGCTCAGGAGGCGGGAGGACCTACAATGAGCAGTTCTTC.

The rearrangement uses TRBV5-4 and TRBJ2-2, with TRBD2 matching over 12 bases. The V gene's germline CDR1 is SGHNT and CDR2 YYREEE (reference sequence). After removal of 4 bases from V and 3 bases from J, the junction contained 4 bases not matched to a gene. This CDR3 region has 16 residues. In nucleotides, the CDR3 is TGTGCCAGCAGCGCCCGACTAGCGGGAGACACCGGGGAGCTGTTTTTT. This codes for CASSARLAGDTGELFF.

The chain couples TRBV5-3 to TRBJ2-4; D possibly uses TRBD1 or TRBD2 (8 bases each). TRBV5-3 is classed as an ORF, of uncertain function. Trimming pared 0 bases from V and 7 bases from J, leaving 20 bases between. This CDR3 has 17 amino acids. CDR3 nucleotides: TGTGCCAGAAGCTTGGAGGGGTCAGGGGGCGGGAGGAACATTCAGTACTTC. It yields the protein CARSLEGSGGGRNIQYF.

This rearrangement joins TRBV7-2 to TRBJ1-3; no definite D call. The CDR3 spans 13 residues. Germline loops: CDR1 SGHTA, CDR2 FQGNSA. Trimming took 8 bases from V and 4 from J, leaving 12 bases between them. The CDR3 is CASAALSGNTIYF. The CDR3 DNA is TGTGCCAGCGCGGCCCTCTCCGGAAACACCATATATTTT. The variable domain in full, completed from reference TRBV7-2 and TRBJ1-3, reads GAGVSQSPSNKVTEKGKDVELRCDPISGHTALYWYRQSLGQGLEFLIYFQGNSAPDKSGLPSDRFSAERTGGSVSTLTIQRTQQEDSAVYLCASAALSGNTIYFGEGSWLTVV.

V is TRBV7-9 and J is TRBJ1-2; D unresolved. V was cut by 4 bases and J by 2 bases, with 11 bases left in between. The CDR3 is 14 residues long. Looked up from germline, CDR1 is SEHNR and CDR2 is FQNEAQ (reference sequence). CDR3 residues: CASSSTAPNYGYTF. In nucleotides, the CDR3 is TGTGCCAGCAGCTCCACGGCGCCCAACTATGGCTACACCTTC.

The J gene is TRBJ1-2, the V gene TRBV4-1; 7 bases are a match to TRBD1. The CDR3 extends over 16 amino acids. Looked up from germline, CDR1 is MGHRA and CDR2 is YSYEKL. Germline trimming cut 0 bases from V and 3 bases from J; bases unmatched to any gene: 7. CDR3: CASSQDPRTGHYGYTF. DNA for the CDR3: TGCGCCAGCAGCCAAGATCCCAGGACAGGCCACTATGGCTACACCTTC.

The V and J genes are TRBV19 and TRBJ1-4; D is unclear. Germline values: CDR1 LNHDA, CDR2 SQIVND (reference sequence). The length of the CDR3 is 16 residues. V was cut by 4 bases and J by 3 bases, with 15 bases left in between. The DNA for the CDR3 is TGTGCCAGTAGTACCGTCGGTAGGGCCCCTAATGAAAAACTGTTTTTT. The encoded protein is CASSTVGRAPNEKLFF.